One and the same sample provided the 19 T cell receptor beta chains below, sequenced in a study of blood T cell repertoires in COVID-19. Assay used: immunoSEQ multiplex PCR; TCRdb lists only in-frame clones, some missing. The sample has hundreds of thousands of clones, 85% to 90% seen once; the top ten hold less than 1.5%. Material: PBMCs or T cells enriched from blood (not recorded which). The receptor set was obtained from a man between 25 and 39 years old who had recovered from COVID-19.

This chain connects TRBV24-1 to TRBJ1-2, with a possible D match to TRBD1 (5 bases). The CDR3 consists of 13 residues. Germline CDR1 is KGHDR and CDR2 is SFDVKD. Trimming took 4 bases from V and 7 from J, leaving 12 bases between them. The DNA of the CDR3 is TGTGCCACCAGTGACCCGACAGAAACTGGCTACACCTTC. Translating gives CATSDPTETGYTF.

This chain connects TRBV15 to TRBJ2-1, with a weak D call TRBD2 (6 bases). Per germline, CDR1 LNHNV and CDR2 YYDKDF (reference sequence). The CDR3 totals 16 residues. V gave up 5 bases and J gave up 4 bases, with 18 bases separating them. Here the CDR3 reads CATSLTGLAYYNEQFF. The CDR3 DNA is TGTGCCACCAGCCTCACGGGGCTAGCGTATTACAATGAGCAGTTCTTC.

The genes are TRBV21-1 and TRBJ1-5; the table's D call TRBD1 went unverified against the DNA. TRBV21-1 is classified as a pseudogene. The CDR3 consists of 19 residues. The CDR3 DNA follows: TGTGCCAGCAGCAAATGGGGTGTGGCGACAGGTCCAAGCAATCAGCCCCAGCATTTT. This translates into CASSKWGVATGPSNQPQHF.

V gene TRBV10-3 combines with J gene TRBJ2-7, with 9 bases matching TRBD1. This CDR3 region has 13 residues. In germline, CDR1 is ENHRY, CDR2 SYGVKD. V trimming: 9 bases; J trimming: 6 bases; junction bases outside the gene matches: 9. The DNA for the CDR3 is TGTGCCATTTGCCGGGACAGGGAGGGCGAGCAGTACTTC. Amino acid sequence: CAICRDREGEQYF.

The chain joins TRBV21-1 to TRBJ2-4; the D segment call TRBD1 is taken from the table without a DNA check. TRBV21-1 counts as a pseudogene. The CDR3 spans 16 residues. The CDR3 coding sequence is TGTGCCAGCAGCAAACATCCGACAGGCTCCAAAAACATTCAGTACTTC. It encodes CASSKHPTGSKNIQYF.

The CDR3 loop reads CASSELAGGPGNEQYF. The CDR3 DNA reads as TGTGCCAGTAGTGAACTAGCGGGAGGGCCAGGGAACGAGCAGTACTTC. The V call is TRBV19, the J call TRBJ2-7, with 13 bases lining up with TRBD2. The J segment lost 5 bases and the V segment lost 5 bases, leaving 9 bases of the junction unmatched. Germline assignment: CDR1 LNHDA and CDR2 SQIVND (reference sequence). The CDR3 length is 16 residues.

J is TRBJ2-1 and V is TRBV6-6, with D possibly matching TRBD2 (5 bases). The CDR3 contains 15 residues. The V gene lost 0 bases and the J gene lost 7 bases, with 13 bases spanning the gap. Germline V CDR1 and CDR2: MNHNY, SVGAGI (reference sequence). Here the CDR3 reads CASSYSRASKNEQFF. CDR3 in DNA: TGTGCCAGCAGTTACTCGAGGGCTAGCAAGAATGAGCAGTTCTTC.

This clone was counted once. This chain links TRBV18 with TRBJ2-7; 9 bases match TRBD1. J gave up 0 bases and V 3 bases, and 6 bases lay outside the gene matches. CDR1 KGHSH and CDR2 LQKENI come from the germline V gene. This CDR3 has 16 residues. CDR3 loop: CASSPSGTGNSYEQYF. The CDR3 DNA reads TGTGCCAGCTCACCCTCGGGGACAGGGAACTCCTACGAGCAGTACTTC.

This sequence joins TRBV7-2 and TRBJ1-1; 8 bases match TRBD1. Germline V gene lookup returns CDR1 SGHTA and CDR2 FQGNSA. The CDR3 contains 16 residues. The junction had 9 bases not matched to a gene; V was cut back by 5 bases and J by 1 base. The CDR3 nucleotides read TGTGCCAGCAGCACACGACAGGGGACGTCGAACACTGAAGCTTTCTTT. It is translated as CASSTRQGTSNTEAFF.

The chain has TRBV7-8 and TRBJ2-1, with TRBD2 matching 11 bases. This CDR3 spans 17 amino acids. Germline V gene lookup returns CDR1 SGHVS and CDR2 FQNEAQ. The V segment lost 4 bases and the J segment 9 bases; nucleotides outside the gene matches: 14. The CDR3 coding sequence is TGTGCCAGCAGCTCCCCAAAGGAGCTAGCGGGGGGACTTGAGCAGTTCTTC. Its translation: CASSSPKELAGGLEQFF.

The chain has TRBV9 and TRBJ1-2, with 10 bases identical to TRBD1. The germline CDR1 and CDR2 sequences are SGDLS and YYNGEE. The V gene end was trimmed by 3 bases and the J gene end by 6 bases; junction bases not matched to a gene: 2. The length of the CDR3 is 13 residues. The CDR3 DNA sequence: TGTGCCAGCAGCGGAGGACAGGGGGATGGCTACACCTTC. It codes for CASSGGQGDGYTF.

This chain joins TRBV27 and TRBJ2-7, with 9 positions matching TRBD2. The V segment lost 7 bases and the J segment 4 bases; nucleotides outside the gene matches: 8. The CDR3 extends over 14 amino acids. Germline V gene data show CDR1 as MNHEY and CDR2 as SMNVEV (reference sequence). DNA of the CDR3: TGTGCCAGCAAGGGAGATAGCGGGAGTTACGAGCAGTACTTC. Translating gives CASKGDSGSYEQYF.

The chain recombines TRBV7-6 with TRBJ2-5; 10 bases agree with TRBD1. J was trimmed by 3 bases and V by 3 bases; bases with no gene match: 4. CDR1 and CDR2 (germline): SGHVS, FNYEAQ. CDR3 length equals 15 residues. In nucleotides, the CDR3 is TGTGCCAGCAGCTTTGAAGGGACAGGGGAAGAGACCCAGTACTTC. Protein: CASSFEGTGEETQYF.

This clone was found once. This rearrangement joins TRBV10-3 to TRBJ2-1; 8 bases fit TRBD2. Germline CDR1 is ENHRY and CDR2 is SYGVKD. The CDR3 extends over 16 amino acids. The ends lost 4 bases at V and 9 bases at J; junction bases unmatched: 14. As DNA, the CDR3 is TGTGCCATCAGTGCCTCGGCGGGAACTAGCGGCACTGAGCAGTTCTTC. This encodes CAISASAGTSGTEQFF.

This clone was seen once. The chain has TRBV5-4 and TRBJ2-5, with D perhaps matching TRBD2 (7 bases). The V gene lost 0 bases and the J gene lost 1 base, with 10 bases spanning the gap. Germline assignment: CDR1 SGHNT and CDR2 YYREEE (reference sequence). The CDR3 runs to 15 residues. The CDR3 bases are TGTGCCAGCAGCTTGGCCCGGGGGGCCCAAGAGACCCAGTACTTC. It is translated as CASSLARGAQETQYF.

The DNA for the CDR3 is TGTGCCAGTAGTAATCTACGAGGTCTCGAGCAGTACTTC. Protein sequence: CASSNLRGLEQYF. V gene TRBV19 combines with J gene TRBJ2-7; no reliable D call. V dropped 4 bases and J dropped 6 bases, with 13 bases sitting between them. In germline, CDR1 is LNHDA, CDR2 SQIVND (reference sequence). The CDR3 consists of 13 residues.

CDR3 sequence reads: CASSQRQGSSYNSPLHF. In nucleotides, the CDR3 is TGCGCCAGCAGCCAACGACAGGGGAGCTCCTATAATTCACCCCTCCACTTT. The chain uses TRBV4-1 and TRBJ1-6, with 8 bases lining up with TRBD1. The CDR3 has 17 amino acids. V lost 2 bases, J lost 0 bases, and 3 bases stayed unmatched. The germline gives CDR1 MGHRA, CDR2 YSYEKL.

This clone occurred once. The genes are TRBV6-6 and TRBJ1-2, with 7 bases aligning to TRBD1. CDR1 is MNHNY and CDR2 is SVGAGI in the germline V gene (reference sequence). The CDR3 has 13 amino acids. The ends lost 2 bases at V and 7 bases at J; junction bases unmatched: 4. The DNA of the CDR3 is TGTGCCAGCAGTTACGAGAGGGGGCTTGGCTACACCTTC. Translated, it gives CASSYERGLGYTF.

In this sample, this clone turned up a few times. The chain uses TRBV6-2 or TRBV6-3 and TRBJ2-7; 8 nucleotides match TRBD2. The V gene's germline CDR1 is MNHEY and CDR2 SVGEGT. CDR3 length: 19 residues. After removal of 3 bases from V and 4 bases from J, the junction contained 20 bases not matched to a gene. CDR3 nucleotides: TGTGCCAGCAGTTATATTGTAGGGAGGCTCGGGAGGGCCGGATACGAGCAGTACTTC. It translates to CASSYIVGRLGRAGYEQYF.